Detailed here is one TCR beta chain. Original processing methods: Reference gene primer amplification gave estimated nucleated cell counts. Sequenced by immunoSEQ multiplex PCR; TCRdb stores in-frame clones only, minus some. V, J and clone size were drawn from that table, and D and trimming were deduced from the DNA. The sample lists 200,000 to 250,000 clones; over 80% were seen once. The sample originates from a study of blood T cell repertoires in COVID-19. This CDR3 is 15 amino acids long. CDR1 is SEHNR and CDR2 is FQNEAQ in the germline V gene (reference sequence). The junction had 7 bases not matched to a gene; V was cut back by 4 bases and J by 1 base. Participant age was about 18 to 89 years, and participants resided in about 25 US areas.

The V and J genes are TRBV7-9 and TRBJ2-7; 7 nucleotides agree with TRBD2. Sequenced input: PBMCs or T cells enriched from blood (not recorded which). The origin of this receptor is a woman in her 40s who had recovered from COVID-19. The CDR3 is CASSYQAGTSYEQYF. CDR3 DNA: TGTGCCAGCAGCTATCAAGCGGGGACTTCCTACGAGCAGTACTTC.